Below, 2 T cell receptor beta chains from the same sample are listed, as sequenced in a study of shared clonotypes between healthy human individuals. Naivety among CD8 cells was defined by CD45RO negativity and positive CCR7 selection, thereby excluding terminally differentiated effector memory CD45RA+ cells. TCRdb keeps only in-frame clones here, not all; method: immunoSEQ multiplex PCR. The sample contains millions of clones, over 85% of which appear only once. The specimen was naive CD8+ T cells sorted from blood. All receptors derive from a man aged 18 to 29 in good health.

Concerning this clone itself: The sample contains more than one DNA sequence encoding this CDR3. CDR3 DNA: TGCGCCAGCAGCCCCAGTGGAGGCTACGAGCAGTACTTC. Protein sequence: CASSPSGGYEQYF. The genes are TRBV4-3 and TRBJ2-7; D is possibly TRBD2 (5 bases). Trimming stripped 4 bases from V and 3 bases from J, with 10 bases between. Germline V gene sequence: CDR1 LGHNA, CDR2 YSLEER. The CDR3 is 13 amino acids.

The V call is TRBV7-2, the J call TRBJ2-5; D gene ambiguous. The V end lost 3 bases, the J end lost 1 base, and 6 bases lay between the germline ends. CDR1 and CDR2 (germline): SGHTA, FQGNSA. The CDR3 is 13 amino acids. The CDR3 DNA reads TGTGCCAGCAGCTTGGGCCCCCAAGAGACCCAGTACTTC. Translated, it gives CASSLGPQETQYF.